Listed here are 26 T cell receptor beta chains from one sample, sequenced in a study of blood T cells in healthy people across ages. Combining a sample-barcoded 5' primer with a J-beta primer mix, a second PCR ran for roughly 7 to 12 cycles. Via MiXCR, TCRdb re-called the 5' RACE reads, giving one row per CDR3 protein. The sample records some 1,800,000 distinct CDR3 sequences, about 39% being singletons. The material sequenced was blood. These receptors originate from a human donor in good health.

There are a few counts of this clonotype. This chain joins TRBV6-5 and TRBJ2-3; D possibly corresponds to TRBD1 (5 bases). Trimming cost V 6 bases and J 7 bases, with 11 bases left between them. The CDR3 extends over 12 amino acids. Germline V CDR1 and CDR2: MNHEY, SVGAGI. This CDR3 reads CASRSTVNTQYF. DNA of the CDR3: TGTGCCAGCAGGTCGACAGTCAATACGCAGTATTTT.

The V gene is TRBV18, the J gene TRBJ2-2; D not resolved. Germline assignment: CDR1 KGHSH and CDR2 LQKENI. Trimming took off 2 bases at V and 5 bases at J, with 12 bases between the two ends. This CDR3 region has 15 residues. CDR3 sequence reads: CASSPFTGSTGELFF. CDR3 bases: TGTGCCAGCTCACCATTTACCGGCTCTACCGGGGAGCTGTTTTTT.

This clonotype was found a few times. The chain recombines TRBV7-2 with TRBJ1-2; no clear D. V was shortened by 2 bases and J by 6 bases, with 13 bases between the two germline ends. The V gene's germline CDR1 is SGHTA and CDR2 FQGNSA. The CDR3 has 14 amino acids. The CDR3 DNA reads TGTGCCAGCAGCTTACAAGGGTCCGCCCATGGCTACACCTTC. Translated: CASSLQGSAHGYTF.

Written as DNA, the CDR3 is TGTGCCACCACTGGACAGGGTATTCACACAGATACGCAGTATTTT. Its protein is CATTGQGIHTDTQYF. This rearrangement joins TRBV24-1 to TRBJ2-3, with 8 positions matching TRBD1. Germline loops: CDR1 KGHDR, CDR2 SFDVKD. V lost 8 bases, J lost 2 bases, and 8 bases stayed unmatched. CDR3 size: 15 residues.

This clonotype was detected a few times. The chain combines TRBV4-2 with TRBJ2-6, with 8 bases aligning to TRBD1. CDR1 and CDR2 from the germline V gene are LGHNA and YNFKEQ. Trimming removed 0 bases from V and 1 base from J; junction bases left unmatched: 8. This CDR3 spans 19 amino acids. CDR3 sequence: CASSQDPARGPSGANVLTF. The CDR3 nucleotides read TGTGCCAGCAGCCAAGATCCGGCCAGGGGGCCTTCTGGGGCCAACGTCCTGACTTTC.

This chain connects TRBV29-1 to TRBJ2-1; a possible D gene is TRBD2 (5 bases). Germline V lookup: CDR1 SQVTM, CDR2 ANQGSEA. This CDR3 contains 13 residues. Deletions cut 3 bases from V and 9 bases from J, with 15 bases between. The CDR3 sequence is CSVDAAGVSEQFF. CDR3 bases: TGCAGCGTTGACGCGGCGGGTGTGAGTGAGCAGTTCTTC.

This clonotype was counted only a few times. The V call is TRBV10-3, the J call TRBJ2-6; perhaps TRBD1 as D (6 bases). Germline CDR1 reads ENHRY; CDR2 reads SYGVKD. The CDR3 length is 17 residues. With 0 bases removed from V and 1 base from J, the gap between germline ends came to 10 bases. CDR3 in DNA: TGTGCCATCAGTGAGTCGCAGGGGCGGTCTGGGGCCAACGTCCTGACTTTC. Amino acids: CAISESQGRSGANVLTF.

The V and J genes are TRBV6-1 and TRBJ2-1; the D gene could be TRBD1 or TRBD2 (5 bases each). The CDR3 sequence is 13 residues long. V was clipped by 2 bases and J by 13 bases, with 15 bases between them. CDR1 is MNHNS, CDR2 SASEGT, per germline. CDR3 sequence reads: CASSERNRGEQFF. CDR3 in DNA: TGTGCCAGCAGTGAAAGGAATAGAGGGGAACAGTTCTTC.

This chain connects TRBV20-1 to TRBJ2-5; TRBD1 is a possible D gene (6 bases). Between the trimmed V and J ends, which lost 5 bases and 2 bases, there was a span of 9 bases. This CDR3 contains 12 residues. Germline V gene sequence: CDR1 DFQATT, CDR2 SNEGSKA (reference sequence). The CDR3 loop reads CSAVGQQETQYF. Here the CDR3 DNA reads TGCAGTGCTGTTGGACAGCAAGAGACCCAGTACTTC.

This sequence joins TRBV7-2 and TRBJ1-5, with unresolved D. Germline CDR1 reads SGHTA; CDR2 reads FQGNSA. CDR3 size: 13 residues. V was clipped by 1 base and J by 9 bases, with 10 bases between them. CDR3 nucleotide sequence: TGTGCCAGCAGCTTAGAACCTCGGTCGCCCCAGCATTTT. It codes for CASSLEPRSPQHF.

The rearrangement links TRBV12-3 or TRBV12-4 to TRBJ1-2; D possibly corresponds to TRBD1 (5 bases). This CDR3 is built from 15 residues. The V gene lost 6 bases and the J gene lost 4 bases, with 18 bases spanning the gap. CDR3 loop: CASSPIWGGVYGYTF. CDR3 bases: TGTGCCAGCAGCCCGATTTGGGGGGGTGTCTATGGCTACACCTTC.

CDR3 bases: TGTGCCAGCAGCCAAACCAGGGGAGCCTACGAGCAGTACTTC. It yields the protein CASSQTRGAYEQYF. The gene calls are TRBV3-1 and TRBJ2-7; possible D gene TRBD1, 6 bases. The CDR3 spans 14 residues. Germline lookup yields CDR1 LGHDT and CDR2 YNNKEL (reference sequence). With 2 bases removed from V and 2 bases from J, the gap between germline ends came to 10 bases.

The chain has TRBV6-2 or TRBV6-3 and TRBJ2-7; D may be TRBD1 (6 bases). The CDR3 spans 13 residues. Germline V gene sequence: CDR1 MNHEY, CDR2 SVGEGT. Trimming took 7 bases from V and 1 from J, leaving 11 bases between them. The CDR3 nucleotides are TGTGCCAGCACCTGGGACAAGTCCTACGAGCAGTACTTC. As protein: CASTWDKSYEQYF.

V gene TRBV4-1 combines with J gene TRBJ2-7; the match to TRBD2 covers 8 bases. The CDR3 runs 13 residues. After removal of 0 bases from V and 6 bases from J, the junction contained 1 base not matched to a gene. Germline V CDR1 and CDR2: MGHRA, YSYEKL. This chain's CDR3 is CASSQDGTSEQYF. CDR3 nucleotides: TGCGCCAGCAGCCAAGATGGGACTAGCGAGCAGTACTTC.

V usage is TRBV4-1 and J usage is TRBJ1-4; D perhaps matches TRBD1 (5 bases). Trimming pared 6 bases from V and 11 bases from J, leaving 25 bases between. Looked up from germline, CDR1 is MGHRA and CDR2 is YSYEKL. This CDR3 comprises 16 residues. CDR3 DNA sequence: TGCGCCAGCAGTCGGAGCGGGGCCCAAGATAGTATGAAACTGTTTTTT. It translates to CASSRSGAQDSMKLFF.

In its sample, this clonotype was seen a few times. The rearrangement links TRBV12-3 or TRBV12-4 to TRBJ2-1; 15 positions agree with TRBD2. The junction had 10 bases not matched to a gene; V was cut back by 5 bases and J by 8 bases. This CDR3 region has 17 residues. The CDR3 here is CASSTGLAGGLTDEQFF. CDR3 sequence (DNA): TGTGCCAGCAGTACGGGACTAGCGGGGGGTCTCACCGATGAGCAGTTCTTC.

The chain uses TRBV27 and TRBJ1-6; D may be TRBD1 (6 bases). The length of the CDR3 is 18 residues. Germline V gene data show CDR1 as MNHEY and CDR2 as SMNVEV (reference sequence). The V and J ends lost 4 bases and 7 bases respectively, with 23 bases between them. The CDR3: CASSSHLIMQGFNSPLHF. The CDR3 DNA is TGTGCCAGCAGTTCCCACCTAATAATGCAGGGGTTCAATTCACCCCTCCACTTT.

This chain connects TRBV20-1 to TRBJ1-1, with 7 bases identical to TRBD1. CDR1 and CDR2 from the germline V gene are DFQATT and SNEGSKA (reference sequence). The J segment lost 1 base and the V segment lost 4 bases, leaving 3 bases of the junction unmatched. The CDR3 has 13 amino acids. Here the CDR3 reads CSAIQGTNTEAFF. As DNA, the CDR3 is TGCAGTGCTATACAGGGGACGAACACTGAAGCTTTCTTT.

The chain is built from TRBV12-3 or TRBV12-4 and TRBJ2-1; tentatively, D is TRBD2 (6 bases). The CDR3 runs 15 residues. V lost 7 bases and J 0 bases, leaving 13 bases between the germline ends. In DNA, the CDR3 is TGTGCCAGCAAAGGGACTGGGCGCTCCTACAATGAGCAGTTCTTC. It is translated as CASKGTGRSYNEQFF.

The CDR3 DNA is TGCGCCAGCAGCCAAGTAGCGGGGGGGCCTGTGGGGGAGCAGTACTTC. This codes for CASSQVAGGPVGEQYF. The chain is built from TRBV4-3 and TRBJ2-5, with 11 bases that match TRBD2. V shed 1 base and J 11 bases; nucleotides not matched to a gene: 12. Germline V gene lookup returns CDR1 LGHNA and CDR2 YSLEER. This CDR3 spans 16 amino acids.

The chain carries TRBV7-8 and TRBJ2-7, with TRBD1 identical over 11 bases. This CDR3 is 16 amino acids long. With 1 base clipped from V and 3 bases from J, the junction kept 5 bases outside the gene matches. Germline V lookup: CDR1 SGHVS, CDR2 FQNEAQ. The CDR3 bases are TGTGCCAGCAGCTTAGTGGGGGACAGGGGGAACTACGAGCAGTACTTC. It specifies CASSLVGDRGNYEQYF.

With regard to this clonotype: Because it lacks the conserved phenylalanine or tryptophan at the end, this CDR3 is likely a read error. The V and J genes are TRBV4-2 and TRBJ2-7; perhaps TRBD2 as D (6 bases). In germline, CDR1 is LGHNA, CDR2 YNFKEQ. Trimming shortened V by 6 bases and J by 2 bases, and 20 bases separated the two germline ends. CDR3 length: 16 amino acids. The CDR3 region has the DNA TGTGCCAGCAGACTAGCAGTGGATAAATTTCCCTACGAGCAGTACTGC. Translated: CASRLAVDKFPYEQYC.

The V and J genes are TRBV5-1 and TRBJ1-1; perhaps TRBD1 as D (5 bases). The CDR3 runs to 14 residues. V was clipped by 3 bases and J by 5 bases, with 14 bases between them. The germline CDR1 and CDR2 sequences are SGHRS and YFSETQ. The CDR3 DNA sequence: TGCGCCAGCAGCTACCGGGGCCCTGGGACTGAAGCTTTCTTT. This encodes CASSYRGPGTEAFF.

V and J are TRBV20-1 and TRBJ2-3; D remains unclear. Germline lookup yields CDR1 DFQATT and CDR2 SNEGSKA (reference sequence). The CDR3 extends over 16 amino acids. Between the trimmed V and J ends, which lost 0 bases and 0 bases, there was a span of 13 bases. The CDR3: CSARDGLKGSTDTQYF. As DNA, the CDR3 is TGCAGTGCTAGAGATGGCCTTAAGGGAAGCACAGATACGCAGTATTTT.

The chain recombines TRBV5-1 with TRBJ2-1, with D possibly called TRBD1 or TRBD2 (6 bases each). V was pared by 4 bases and J by 8 bases, with 16 bases between. Germline-derived CDR1 and CDR2 are SGHRS and YFSETQ. The CDR3 is 14 amino acids. CDR3 residues: CASSHGGGQYEQFF. CDR3 in DNA: TGCGCCAGCAGCCACGGTGGGGGGCAGTATGAGCAGTTCTTC. Looking up the rest from reference TRBV5-1 and TRBJ2-1 gives the full variable domain: KAGVTQTPRYLIKTRGQQVTLSCSPISGHRSVSWYQQTPGQGLQFLFEYFSETQRNKGNFPGRFSGRQFSNSRSEMNVSTLELGDSALYLCASSHGGGQYEQFFGPGTRLTVL.

This chain connects TRBV27 to TRBJ1-1; D gene unclear. Trimming left V 10 bases short and J 8 bases short, with 20 bases between. Germline V lookup: CDR1 MNHEY, CDR2 SMNVEV (reference sequence). CDR3 length: 13 amino acids. CDR3 coding DNA: TGTGCCACTCACATTATGGGCAGGACGGAAGCTTTCTTT. Its protein product is CATHIMGRTEAFF.